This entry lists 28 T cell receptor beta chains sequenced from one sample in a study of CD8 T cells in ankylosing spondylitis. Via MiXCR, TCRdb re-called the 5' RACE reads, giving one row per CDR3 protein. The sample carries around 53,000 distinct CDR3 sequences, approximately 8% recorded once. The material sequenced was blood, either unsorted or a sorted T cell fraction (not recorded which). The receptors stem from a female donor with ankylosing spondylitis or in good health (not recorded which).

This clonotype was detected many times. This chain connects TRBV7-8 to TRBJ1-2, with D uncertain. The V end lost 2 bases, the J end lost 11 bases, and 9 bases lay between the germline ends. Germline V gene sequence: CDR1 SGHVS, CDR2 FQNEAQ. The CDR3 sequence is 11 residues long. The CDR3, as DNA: TGTGCCAGCAGCTTAAGTGGGTCATACACCTTC. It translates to CASSLSGSYTF. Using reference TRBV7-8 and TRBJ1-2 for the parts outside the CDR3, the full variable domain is GAGVSQSPRYKVAKRGQDVALRCDPISGHVSLFWYQQALGQGPEFLTYFQNEAQLDKSGLPSDRFFAERPEGSVSTLKIQRTQQEDSAVYLCASSLSGSYTFGSGTRLTVV.

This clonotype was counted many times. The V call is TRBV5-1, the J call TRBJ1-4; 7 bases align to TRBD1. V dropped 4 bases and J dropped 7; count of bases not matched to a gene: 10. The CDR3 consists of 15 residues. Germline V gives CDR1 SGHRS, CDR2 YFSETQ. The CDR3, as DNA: TGCGCCAGCAGCCCGGAGAGGGGGCGCAGTGAAAAACTGTTTTTT. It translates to CASSPERGRSEKLFF.

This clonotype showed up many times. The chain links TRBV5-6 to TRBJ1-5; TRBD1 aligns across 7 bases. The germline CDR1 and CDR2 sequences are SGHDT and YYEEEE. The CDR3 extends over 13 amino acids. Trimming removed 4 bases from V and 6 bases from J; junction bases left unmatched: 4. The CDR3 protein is CASSLTGIQPQHF. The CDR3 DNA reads TGTGCCAGCAGCCTGACAGGGATTCAGCCCCAGCATTTT.

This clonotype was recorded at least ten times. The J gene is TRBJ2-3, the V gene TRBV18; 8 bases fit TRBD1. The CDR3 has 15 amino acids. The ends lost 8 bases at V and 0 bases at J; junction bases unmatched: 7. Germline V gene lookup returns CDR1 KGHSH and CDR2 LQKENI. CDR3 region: CASSPRTGSTDTQYF. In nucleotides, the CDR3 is TGTGCCAGCAGCCCCCGGACAGGGAGCACAGATACGCAGTATTTT.

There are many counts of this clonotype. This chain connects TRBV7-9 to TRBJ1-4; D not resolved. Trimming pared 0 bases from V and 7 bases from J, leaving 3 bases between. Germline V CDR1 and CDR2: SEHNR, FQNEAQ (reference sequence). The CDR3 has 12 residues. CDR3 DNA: TGTGCCAGCAGCTTAGCGTCTGAAAAACTGTTTTTT. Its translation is CASSLASEKLFF. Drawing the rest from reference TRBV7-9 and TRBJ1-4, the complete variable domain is DTGVSQNPRHKITKRGQNVTFRCDPISEHNRLYWYRQTLGQGPEFLTYFQNEAQLEKSRLLSDRFSAERPKGSFSTLEIQRTEQGDSAMYLCASSLASEKLFFGSGTQLSVL.

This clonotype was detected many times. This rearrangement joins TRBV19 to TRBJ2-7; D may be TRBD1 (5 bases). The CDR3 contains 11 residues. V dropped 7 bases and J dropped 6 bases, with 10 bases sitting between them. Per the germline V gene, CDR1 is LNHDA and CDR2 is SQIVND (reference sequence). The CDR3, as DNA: TGTGCCAGTACGGCAGGGCTCGAGCAGTACTTC. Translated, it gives CASTAGLEQYF.

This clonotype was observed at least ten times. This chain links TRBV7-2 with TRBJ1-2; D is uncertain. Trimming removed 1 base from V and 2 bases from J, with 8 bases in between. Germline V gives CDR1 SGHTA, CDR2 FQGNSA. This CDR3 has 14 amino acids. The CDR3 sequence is CASSLGGSNYGYTF. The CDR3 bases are TGTGCCAGCAGCTTAGGGGGATCCAACTATGGCTACACCTTC.

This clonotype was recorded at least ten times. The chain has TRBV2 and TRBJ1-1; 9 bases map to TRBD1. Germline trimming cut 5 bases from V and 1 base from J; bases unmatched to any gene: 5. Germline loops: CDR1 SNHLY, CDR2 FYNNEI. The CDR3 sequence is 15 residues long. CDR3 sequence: CASSRDRVGNTEAFF. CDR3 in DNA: TGTGCCAGCAGTCGGGACAGGGTGGGGAACACTGAAGCTTTCTTT.

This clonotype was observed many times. CDR3 sequence: CASSRRGTNEKLFF. The CDR3 region has the DNA TGCGCCAGCAGCCGCAGGGGCACTAATGAAAAACTGTTTTTT. V and J are TRBV5-1 and TRBJ1-4; tentatively, D is TRBD1 (6 bases). Trimming stripped 4 bases from V and 2 bases from J, with 9 bases between. The CDR3 loop spans 14 amino acids. CDR1 is SGHRS, CDR2 YFSETQ, per germline. The full variable domain, with the rest looked up from reference TRBV5-1 and TRBJ1-4, is KAGVTQTPRYLIKTRGQQVTLSCSPISGHRSVSWYQQTPGQGLQFLFEYFSETQRNKGNFPGRFSGRQFSNSRSEMNVSTLELGDSALYLCASSRRGTNEKLFFGSGTQLSVL.

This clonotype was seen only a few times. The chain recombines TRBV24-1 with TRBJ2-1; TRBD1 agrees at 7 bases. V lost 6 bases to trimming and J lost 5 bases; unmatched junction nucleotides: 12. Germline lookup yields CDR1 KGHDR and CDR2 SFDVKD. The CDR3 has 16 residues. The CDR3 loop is CATSNTRDSNHNEQFF. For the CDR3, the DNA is TGTGCCACCAGTAATACCCGGGACAGCAACCACAATGAGCAGTTCTTC.

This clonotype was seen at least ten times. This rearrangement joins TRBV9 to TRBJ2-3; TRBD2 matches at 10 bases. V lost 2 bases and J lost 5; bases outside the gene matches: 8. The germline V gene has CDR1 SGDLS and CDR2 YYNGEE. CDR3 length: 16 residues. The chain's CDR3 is CASSVQLAGYGDTQYF. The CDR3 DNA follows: TGTGCCAGCAGCGTTCAACTAGCGGGGTATGGAGATACGCAGTATTTT.

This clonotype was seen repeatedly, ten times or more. The CDR3 nucleotides read TGTGCCAGCAGCTTAGAGATCCCCGCGAACACCGGGGAGCTGTTTTTT. It encodes CASSLEIPANTGELFF. The V gene is TRBV7-6, the J gene TRBJ2-2; D is unclear. CDR3 length equals 16 residues. Germline CDR1 and CDR2: SGHVS and FNYEAQ. Trimming cost V 1 base and J 0 bases, with 9 bases left between them.

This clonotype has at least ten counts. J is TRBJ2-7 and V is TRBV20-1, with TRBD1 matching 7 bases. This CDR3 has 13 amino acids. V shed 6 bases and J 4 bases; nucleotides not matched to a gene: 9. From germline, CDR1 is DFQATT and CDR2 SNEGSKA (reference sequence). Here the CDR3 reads CSAPRDSIYEQYF. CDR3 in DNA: TGCAGTGCCCCTAGGGACAGCATTTACGAGCAGTACTTC.

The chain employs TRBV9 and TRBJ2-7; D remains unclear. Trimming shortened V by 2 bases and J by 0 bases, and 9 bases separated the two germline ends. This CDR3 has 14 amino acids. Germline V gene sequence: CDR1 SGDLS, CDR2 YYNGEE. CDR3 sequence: CASSVARSSYEQYF. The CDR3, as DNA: TGTGCCAGCAGCGTCGCTCGGAGCTCCTACGAGCAGTACTTC.

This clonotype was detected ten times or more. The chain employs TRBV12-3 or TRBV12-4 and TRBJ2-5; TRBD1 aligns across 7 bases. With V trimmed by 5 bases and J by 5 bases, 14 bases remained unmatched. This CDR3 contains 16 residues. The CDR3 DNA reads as TGTGCCAGCAGTCCCCATTTACAGGGGCCAGGGGAGACCCAGTACTTC. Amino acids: CASSPHLQGPGETQYF.

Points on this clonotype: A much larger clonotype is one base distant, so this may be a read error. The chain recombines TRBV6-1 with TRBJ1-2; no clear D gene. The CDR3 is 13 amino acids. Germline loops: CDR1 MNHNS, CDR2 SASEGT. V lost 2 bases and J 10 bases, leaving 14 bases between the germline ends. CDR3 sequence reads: CASSEKGGRVYTF. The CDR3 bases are TGTGCCAGCAGTGAAAAGGGCGGGCGAGTCTACACCTTC.

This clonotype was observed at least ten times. The CDR3 DNA follows: TGTGCCAGCAGTGAATTCTTACGGCGCCTAAGAGCCACTTACAATGAGCAGTTCTTC. This codes for CASSEFLRRLRATYNEQFF. The chain links TRBV25-1 to TRBJ2-1; D unresolved. Trimming left V 1 base short and J 4 bases short, with 23 bases between. The length of the CDR3 is 19 residues. Germline assignment: CDR1 MGHDK and CDR2 SYGVNS.

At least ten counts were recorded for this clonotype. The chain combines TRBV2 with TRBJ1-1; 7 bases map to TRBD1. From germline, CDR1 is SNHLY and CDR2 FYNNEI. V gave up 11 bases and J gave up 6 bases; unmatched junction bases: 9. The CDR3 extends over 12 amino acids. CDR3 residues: CAGRQGDPEAFF. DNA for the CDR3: TGTGCCGGAAGACAGGGAGATCCTGAAGCTTTCTTT.

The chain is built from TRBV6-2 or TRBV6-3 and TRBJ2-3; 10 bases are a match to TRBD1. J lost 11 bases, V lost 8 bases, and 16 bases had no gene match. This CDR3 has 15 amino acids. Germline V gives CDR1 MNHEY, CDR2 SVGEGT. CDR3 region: CASPLGDRGPVKQYF. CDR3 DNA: TGTGCCAGCCCACTGGGAGACAGGGGGCCCGTCAAGCAGTATTTT.

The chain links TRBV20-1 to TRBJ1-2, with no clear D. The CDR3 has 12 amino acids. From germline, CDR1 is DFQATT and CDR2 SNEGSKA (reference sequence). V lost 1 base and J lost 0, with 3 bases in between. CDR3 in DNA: TGCAGTGCTAGAGGGACTAACTATGGCTACACCTTC. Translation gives CSARGTNYGYTF.

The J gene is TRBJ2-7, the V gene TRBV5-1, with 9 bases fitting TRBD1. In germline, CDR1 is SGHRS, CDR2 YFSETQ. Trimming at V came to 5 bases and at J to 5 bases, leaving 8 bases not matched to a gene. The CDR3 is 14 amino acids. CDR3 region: CASRVGTGNHEQYF. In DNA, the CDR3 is TGCGCCAGCAGAGTCGGGACAGGGAACCACGAGCAGTACTTC.

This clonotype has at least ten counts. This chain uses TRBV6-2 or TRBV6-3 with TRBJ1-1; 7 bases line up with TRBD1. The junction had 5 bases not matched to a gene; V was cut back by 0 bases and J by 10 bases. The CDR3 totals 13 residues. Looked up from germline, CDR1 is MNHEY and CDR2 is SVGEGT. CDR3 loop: CASSYSQGRRAFF. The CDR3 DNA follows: TGTGCCAGCAGTTACTCACAGGGGAGAAGAGCTTTCTTT.

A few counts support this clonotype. CDR3 nucleotides: TGTGCCAGCAGCTTAATACGGAATGAGCAGTTCTTC. Residues: CASSLIRNEQFF. J is TRBJ2-1 and V is TRBV7-9; D uncertain. This CDR3 contains 12 residues. Germline V gene sequence: CDR1 SEHNR, CDR2 FQNEAQ (reference sequence). V was clipped by 2 bases and J by 7 bases, with 6 bases between them.

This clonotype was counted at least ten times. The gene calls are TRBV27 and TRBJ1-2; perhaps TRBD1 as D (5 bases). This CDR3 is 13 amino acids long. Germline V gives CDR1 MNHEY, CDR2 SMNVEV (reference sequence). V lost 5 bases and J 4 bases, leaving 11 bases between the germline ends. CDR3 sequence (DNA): TGTGCCAGCAGTCCCGACAGAATCTATGGCTACACCTTC. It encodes CASSPDRIYGYTF.

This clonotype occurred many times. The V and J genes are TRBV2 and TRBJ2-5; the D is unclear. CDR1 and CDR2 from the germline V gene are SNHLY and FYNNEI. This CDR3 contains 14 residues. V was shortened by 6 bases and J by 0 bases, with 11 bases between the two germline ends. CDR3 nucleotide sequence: TGTGCCAGCAGATCCCCCTGGGACCAAGAGACCCAGTACTTC. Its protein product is CASRSPWDQETQYF.

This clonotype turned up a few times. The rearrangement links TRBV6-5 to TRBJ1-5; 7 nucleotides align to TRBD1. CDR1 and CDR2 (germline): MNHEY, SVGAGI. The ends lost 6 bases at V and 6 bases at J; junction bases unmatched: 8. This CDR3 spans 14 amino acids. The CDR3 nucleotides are TGTGCCAGCAGCTACCGACAGGGTGGTCAGCCCCAGCATTTT. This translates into CASSYRQGGQPQHF.

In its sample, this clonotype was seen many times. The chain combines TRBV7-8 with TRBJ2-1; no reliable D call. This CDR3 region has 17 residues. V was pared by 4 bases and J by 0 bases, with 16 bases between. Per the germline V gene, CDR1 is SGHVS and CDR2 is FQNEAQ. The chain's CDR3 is CASSSIGGYTSYNEQFF. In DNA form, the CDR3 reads TGTGCCAGCAGCTCTATAGGCGGATATACCTCCTACAATGAGCAGTTCTTC.

The CDR3 DNA follows: TGTGCCAGCAGTTTACAGGGGCGTGAGCAGTTCTTC. Translating gives CASSLQGREQFF. The V and J genes are TRBV12-3 or TRBV12-4 and TRBJ2-1; maybe TRBD1 (6 bases). The CDR3 is made up of 12 amino acids. Trimming took off 2 bases at V and 9 bases at J, with 8 bases between the two ends.